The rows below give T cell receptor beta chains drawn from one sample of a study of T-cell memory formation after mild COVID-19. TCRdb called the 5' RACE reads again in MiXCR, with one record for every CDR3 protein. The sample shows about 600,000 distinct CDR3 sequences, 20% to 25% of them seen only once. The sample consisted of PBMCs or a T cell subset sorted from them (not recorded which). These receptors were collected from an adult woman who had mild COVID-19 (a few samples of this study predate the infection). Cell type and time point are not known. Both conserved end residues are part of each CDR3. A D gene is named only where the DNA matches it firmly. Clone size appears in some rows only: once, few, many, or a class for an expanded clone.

TGTGCCAGCAGTTACTCGGCTCTCGGAAACACCATATATTTT,CASSYSALGNTIYF,TRBV6-2/TRBV6-3,TRBJ1-3,.,.
TGTGCCAGCAGCCCTAGGGTCCCCGGGGAGCTGTTTTTT,CASSPRVPGELFF,TRBV9,TRBJ2-2,.,once
TGCAGCGATAGCTATGGCTACACCTTC,CSDSYGYTF,TRBV29-1,TRBJ1-2,.,few
TGTGCCAGCAGCGCCGGCCGGCGGGGGGGCCGGGATACGCAGTATTTT,CASSAGRRGGRDTQYF,TRBV9,TRBJ2-3,TRBD2,few
TGCAGTGCTAGAGATTCCGGACTAGCGGGAGTTAACGGGGAGCTGTTTTTT,CSARDSGLAGVNGELFF,TRBV20-1,TRBJ2-2,TRBD2,once
TGTGCCAGCAGGGGTCCGTCCAACTATGGCTACACCTTC,CASRGPSNYGYTF,TRBV7-2,TRBJ1-2,.,many
TGCAGTGCCTCACTTGCCGGGACGGATTATGGCTACACCTTC,CSASLAGTDYGYTF,TRBV20-1,TRBJ1-2,.,few
TGTGCCAGCAGGGGGACTAGCGGGGGATCGACCGGGGCCTACGAGCAGTACTTC,CASRGTSGGSTGAYEQYF,TRBV5-6,TRBJ2-7,TRBD2,.
TGTGCCAGCAGTACCGGGACAGGAACCTACGAGCAGTACTTC,CASSTGTGTYEQYF,TRBV5-5,TRBJ2-7,TRBD1,many
TGCGCCAGCAGCGGCGAGTACTACGAGCAGTACTTC,CASSGEYYEQYF,TRBV5-1,TRBJ2-7,.,.
TGTGCCAGCAGTCAGACAGGCAGAAAGGACAATGAGCAGTTCTTC,CASSQTGRKDNEQFF,TRBV2,TRBJ2-1,.,.
TGTGCCAGCTCACCACCGGGAAAAGCGGGGGAGACCCAGTACTTC,CASSPPGKAGETQYF,TRBV18,TRBJ2-5,TRBD2,.
TGTGCCAGCAGTTACCAGGATTTTAGGTCCTACAATGAGCAGTTCTTC,CASSYQDFRSYNEQFF,TRBV6-5,TRBJ2-1,.,.
TGCAGCGTAGACCGGACAGGGGGCGCGAGGAATGAGCAGTTCTTC,CSVDRTGGARNEQFF,TRBV29-1,TRBJ2-1,TRBD1,.
TGCAGTGCTACCCGGGACAACAATGCTGGTGAAAAACTGTTTTTT,CSATRDNNAGEKLFF,TRBV20-1,TRBJ1-4,.,few